These 5 T cell receptor beta chains share one sample of origin, sequenced in a study of cytomegalovirus exposure and HLA in healthy donors. Primers included in the PCR were 60 Vbeta and 13 Jbeta primers. Libraries were prepared by immunoSEQ multiplex PCR; TCRdb keeps only in-frame clonotypes and omits some of them. This sample has about 140,000 clones, with around 84% found just once. Source material: PBMCs. The origin of the receptors is a man between 45 and 60 years old in good health and CMV-seronegative.

J is TRBJ2-5 and V is TRBV19, with D perhaps matching TRBD2 (6 bases). This CDR3 is 14 amino acids long. Per germline, CDR1 LNHDA and CDR2 SQIVND (reference sequence). V lost 5 bases and J 2 bases, leaving 12 bases between the germline ends. The CDR3 spells CASSSLGLQETQYF. Written as DNA, the CDR3 is TGTGCCAGTAGTTCACTGGGACTTCAAGAGACCCAGTACTTC.

The V and J genes are TRBV6-6 and TRBJ2-1, with D possibly TRBD1 on 5 matching bases. The length of the CDR3 is 16 residues. V was shortened by 0 bases and J by 4 bases, with 13 bases between the two germline ends. The germline CDR1 and CDR2 sequences are MNHNY and SVGAGI (reference sequence). The CDR3: CASSYSRQPTYNEQFF. For the CDR3, the DNA is TGTGCCAGCAGTTACTCGAGACAGCCCACGTACAATGAGCAGTTCTTC.

The gene calls are TRBV5-1 and TRBJ2-3; D perhaps matches TRBD2 (5 bases). In germline, CDR1 is SGHRS, CDR2 YFSETQ. This CDR3 contains 16 residues. The germline V and J ends were trimmed by 1 base and 1 base, with 13 bases remaining between them. The CDR3 DNA reads TGCGCCAGCAGCTTGCCCATACTAGGAGGCACAGATACGCAGTATTTT. Its translation is CASSLPILGGTDTQYF. Looking up the rest from reference TRBV5-1 and TRBJ2-3 gives the full variable domain: KAGVTQTPRYLIKTRGQQVTLSCSPISGHRSVSWYQQTPGQGLQFLFEYFSETQRNKGNFPGRFSGRQFSNSRSEMNVSTLELGDSALYLCASSLPILGGTDTQYFGPGTRLTVL.

The chain employs TRBV7-9 and TRBJ2-7; maybe TRBD1 (5 bases). From germline, CDR1 is SEHNR and CDR2 FQNEAQ (reference sequence). The CDR3 loop spans 17 amino acids. Trimming shortened V by 6 bases and J by 3 bases, and 24 bases separated the two germline ends. The CDR3 nucleotides are TGTGCCAGCAGGGACATCCGCCCAGGCGACAGATTCTACGAGCAGTACTTC. The encoded protein is CASRDIRPGDRFYEQYF.

The chain carries TRBV29-1 and TRBJ2-1; 7 bases fit TRBD1. The V and J ends lost 4 bases and 5 bases, in that order; junction bases with no gene match: 5. Germline V CDR1 and CDR2: SQVTM, ANQGSEA. The CDR3 extends over 13 amino acids. The CDR3 DNA is TGCAGCGTTGGCCCGGGACAGAACAATGAGCAGTTCTTC. Its translation: CSVGPGQNNEQFF.